This TCR beta chain was recovered during a study of blood T cell repertoires in COVID-19. This CDR3 has 14 residues. Trimming shortened V by 1 base and J by 3 bases, and 9 bases separated the two germline ends. Germline assignment: CDR1 LNHDA and CDR2 SQIVND (reference sequence). The data were produced by immunoSEQ multiplex PCR, yet TCRdb's version contains in-frame clones alone and is incomplete. In the table there are just over 300,000 clones, 87% of which are singletons. V gene TRBV19 combines with J gene TRBJ1-1; D possibly corresponds to TRBD1 (5 bases). Source material: PBMCs or T cells enriched from blood (not recorded which). This sequence was found in a woman younger than 35 who had recovered from COVID-19. CDR3 in amino acids: CASSIADSYTEAFF. CDR3 nucleotides: TGTGCCAGTAGTATAGCAGACAGTTACACTGAAGCTTTCTTT.